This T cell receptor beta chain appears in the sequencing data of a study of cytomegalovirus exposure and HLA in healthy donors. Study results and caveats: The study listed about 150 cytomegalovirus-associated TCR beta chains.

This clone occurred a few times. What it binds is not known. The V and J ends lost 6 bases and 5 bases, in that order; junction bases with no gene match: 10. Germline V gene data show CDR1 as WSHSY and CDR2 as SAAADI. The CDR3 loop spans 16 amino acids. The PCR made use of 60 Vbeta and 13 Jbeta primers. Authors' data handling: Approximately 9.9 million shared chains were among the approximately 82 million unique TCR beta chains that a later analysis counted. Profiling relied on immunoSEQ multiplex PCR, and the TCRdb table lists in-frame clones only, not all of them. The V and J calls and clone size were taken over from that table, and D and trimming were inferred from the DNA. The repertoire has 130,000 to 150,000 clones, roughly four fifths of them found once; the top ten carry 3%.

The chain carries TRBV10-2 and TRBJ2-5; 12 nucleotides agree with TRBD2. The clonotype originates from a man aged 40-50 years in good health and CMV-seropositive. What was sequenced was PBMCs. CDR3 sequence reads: CASRQASGRASETQYF. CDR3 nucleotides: TGCGCCAGCAGGCAGGCTAGCGGGAGGGCCTCGGAGACCCAGTACTTC.